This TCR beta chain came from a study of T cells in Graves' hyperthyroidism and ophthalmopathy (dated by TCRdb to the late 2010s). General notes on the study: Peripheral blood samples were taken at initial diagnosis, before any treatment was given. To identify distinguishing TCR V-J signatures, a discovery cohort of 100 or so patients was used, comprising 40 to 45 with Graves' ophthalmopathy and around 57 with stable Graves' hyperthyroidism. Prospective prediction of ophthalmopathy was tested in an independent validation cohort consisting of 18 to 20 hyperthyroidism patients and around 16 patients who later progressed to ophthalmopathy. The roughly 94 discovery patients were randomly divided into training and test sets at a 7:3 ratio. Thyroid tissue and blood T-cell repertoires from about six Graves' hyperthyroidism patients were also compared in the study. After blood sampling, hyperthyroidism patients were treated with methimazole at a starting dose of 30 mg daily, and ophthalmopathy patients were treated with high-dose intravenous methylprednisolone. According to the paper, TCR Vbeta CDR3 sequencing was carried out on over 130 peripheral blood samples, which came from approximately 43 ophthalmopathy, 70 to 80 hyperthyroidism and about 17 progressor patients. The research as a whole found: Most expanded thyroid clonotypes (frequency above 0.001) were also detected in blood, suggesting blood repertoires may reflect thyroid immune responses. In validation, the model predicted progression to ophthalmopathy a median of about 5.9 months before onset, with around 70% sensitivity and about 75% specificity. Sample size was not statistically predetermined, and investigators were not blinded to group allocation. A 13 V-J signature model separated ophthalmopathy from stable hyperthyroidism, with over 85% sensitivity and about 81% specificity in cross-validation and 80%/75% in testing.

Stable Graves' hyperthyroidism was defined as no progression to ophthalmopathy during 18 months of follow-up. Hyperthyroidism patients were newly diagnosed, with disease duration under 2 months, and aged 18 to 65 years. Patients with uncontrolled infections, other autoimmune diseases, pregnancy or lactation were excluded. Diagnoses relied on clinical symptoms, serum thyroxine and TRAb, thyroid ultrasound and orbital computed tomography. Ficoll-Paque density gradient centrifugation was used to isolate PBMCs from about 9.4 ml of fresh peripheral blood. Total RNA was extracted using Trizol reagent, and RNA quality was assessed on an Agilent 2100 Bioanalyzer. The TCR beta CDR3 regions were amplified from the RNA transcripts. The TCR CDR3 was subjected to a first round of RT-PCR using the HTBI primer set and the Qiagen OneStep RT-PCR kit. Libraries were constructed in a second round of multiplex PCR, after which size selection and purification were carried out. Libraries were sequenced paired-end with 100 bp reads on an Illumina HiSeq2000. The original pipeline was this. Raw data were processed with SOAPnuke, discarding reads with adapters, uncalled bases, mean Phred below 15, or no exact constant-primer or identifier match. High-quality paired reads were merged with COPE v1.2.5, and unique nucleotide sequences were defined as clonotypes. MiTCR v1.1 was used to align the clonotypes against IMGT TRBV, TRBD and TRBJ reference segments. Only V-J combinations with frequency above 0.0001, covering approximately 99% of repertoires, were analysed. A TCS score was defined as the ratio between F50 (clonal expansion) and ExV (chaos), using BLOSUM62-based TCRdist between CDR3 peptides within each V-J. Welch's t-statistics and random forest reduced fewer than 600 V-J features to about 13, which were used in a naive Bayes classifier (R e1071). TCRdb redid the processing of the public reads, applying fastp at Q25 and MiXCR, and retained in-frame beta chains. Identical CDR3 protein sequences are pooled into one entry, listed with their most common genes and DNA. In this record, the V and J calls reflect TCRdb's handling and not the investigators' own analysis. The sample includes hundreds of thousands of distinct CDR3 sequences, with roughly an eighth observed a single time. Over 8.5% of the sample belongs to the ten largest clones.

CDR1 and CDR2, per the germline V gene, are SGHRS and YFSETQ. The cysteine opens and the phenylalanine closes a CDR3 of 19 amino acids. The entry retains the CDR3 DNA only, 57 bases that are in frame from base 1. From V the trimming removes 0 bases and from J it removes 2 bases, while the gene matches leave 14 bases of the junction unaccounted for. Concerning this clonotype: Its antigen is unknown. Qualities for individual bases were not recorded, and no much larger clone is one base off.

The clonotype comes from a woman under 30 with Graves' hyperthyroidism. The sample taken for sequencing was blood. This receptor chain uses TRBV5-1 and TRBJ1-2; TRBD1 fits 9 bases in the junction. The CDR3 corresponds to CASSLGDRVGTSLNYGYTF. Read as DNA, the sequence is TGCGCCAGCAGCTTGGGGGACAGGGTAGGGACCAGCTTGAACTATGGCTACACCTTC.